This is a list of T cell receptor beta chains from one sample in a study of T cell responses to AZD1222 COVID-19 vaccine. Sequenced by immunoSEQ multiplex PCR; TCRdb stores in-frame clones only, minus some. Here the sample spans 75,000 to 85,000 clones, about 88% being singletons. The sequences come from peripheral blood, collected on day 0 of AZD1222 vaccination. The receptors come from an adult in good health. Each CDR3 is given with its conserved first and last residue. The order of the fields is CDR3 protein, CDR3 DNA, J gene, clone size, V gene, D gene. The D gene is left open where the match is weak. A clone size is listed for some rows: how often the clone was seen (once, few, many), or a class if it is expanded.

CDR3: CASSQGGTGAYEQYF; DNA: TGTGCCAGCAGCCAAGGCGGGACAGGGGCCTACGAGCAGTACTTC; J: TRBJ2-7; size: NA; V: TRBV3-1/TRBV3-2; D: TRBD1
CDR3: CASSGTPASGVDSPYEQYF; DNA: TGTGCCAGCAGCGGCACTCCGGCTAGCGGGGTGGATTCTCCCTACGAGCAGTACTTC; J: TRBJ2-7; size: NA; V: TRBV7-9; D: TRBD2
CDR3: CASSIWGGNEKLFF; DNA: TGTGCCAGTAGTATTTGGGGCGGGAATGAAAAACTGTTTTTT; J: TRBJ1-4; size: NA; V: TRBV19; D: NA
CDR3: CASSTQAVNYGYTF; DNA: TGTGCCAGCAGTACCCAAGCGGTAAACTATGGCTACACCTTC; J: TRBJ1-2; size: NA; V: TRBV6-5; D: NA
CDR3: CASSLASGPSSYNEQFF; DNA: TGTGCCAGCAGCTTAGCTAGCGGGCCTAGCTCCTACAATGAGCAGTTCTTC; J: TRBJ2-1; size: NA; V: TRBV7-6; D: TRBD2
CDR3: CASSLAGAKDTQYF; DNA: TGTGCCAGCAGCTTAGCCGGGGCAAAAGATACGCAGTATTTT; J: TRBJ2-3; size: NA; V: TRBV11-1; D: NA
CDR3: CASSKESRGVHEQYF; DNA: TGTGCCAGCAGCAAAGAATCACGGGGGGTCCATGAGCAGTACTTC; J: TRBJ2-7; size: NA; V: TRBV11-3; D: TRBD2
CDR3: CGVGQETQYF; DNA: TGTGGTGTAGGTCAAGAGACCCAGTACTTC; J: TRBJ2-5; size: once; V: TRBV30; D: NA
CDR3: CASSLLSGLEETQYF; DNA: TGTGCCAGCAGCTTACTGAGCGGACTAGAAGAGACCCAGTACTTC; J: TRBJ2-5; size: NA; V: TRBV7-2; D: TRBD2
CDR3: CASSRGQKYEQYF; DNA: TGTGCCAGCAGCCGGGGACAGAAGTACGAGCAGTACTTC; J: TRBJ2-7; size: NA; V: TRBV5-4; D: TRBD1
CDR3: CASSTGGQTYQPQHF; DNA: TGTGCCAGTAGTACTGGGGGACAGACGTATCAGCCCCAGCATTTT; J: TRBJ1-5; size: NA; V: TRBV19; D: TRBD1
CDR3: CASSLEGGTAQYF; DNA: TGTGCCAGCAGCTTAGAGGGGGGAACGGCCCAGTACTTC; J: TRBJ2-5; size: NA; V: TRBV7-8; D: NA
CDR3: CASRRGSSTGELFF; DNA: TGTGCCAGTCGACGCGGGAGTAGCACCGGGGAGCTGTTTTTT; J: TRBJ2-2; size: NA; V: TRBV6-5; D: TRBD2
CDR3: CATRGGRGTGELFF; DNA: TGTGCCACCAGAGGCGGACGGGGGACCGGGGAGCTGTTTTTT; J: TRBJ2-2; size: NA; V: TRBV24-1; D: NA
CDR3: CATSESRGRRGQETQYF; DNA: TGTGCCACCAGTGAGTCCCGGGGGCGGAGGGGGCAAGAGACCCAGTACTTC; J: TRBJ2-5; size: NA; V: TRBV24-1; D: NA
CDR3: CASSKVRSGDRVGNQPQHF; DNA: TGTGCCAGCAGCAAAGTTAGGTCCGGGGACAGGGTCGGTAATCAGCCCCAGCATTTT; J: TRBJ1-5; size: once; V: TRBV21-1; D: NA
CDR3: CASSEDGQRNTGELFF; DNA: TGTGCCAGCAGTGAAGATGGACAGAGGAACACCGGGGAGCTGTTTTTT; J: TRBJ2-2; size: once; V: TRBV6-1; D: NA
CDR3: CATQRQAASSYNSPLHF; DNA: TGTGCCACCCAGAGGCAGGCCGCCTCCTCCTATAATTCACCCCTCCACTTT; J: TRBJ1-6; size: once; V: TRBV24-1; D: NA
CDR3: CATSDFVQGSYEQYF; DNA: TGTGCCACCAGTGATTTCGTACAGGGTTCCTACGAGCAGTACTTC; J: TRBJ2-7; size: NA; V: TRBV24-1; D: NA
CDR3: CASSFDRGSEQYF; DNA: TGTGCCAGTAGTTTCGACAGGGGTAGCGAGCAGTACTTC; J: TRBJ2-7; size: NA; V: TRBV19; D: TRBD1
CDR3: CASSAGRTNTEAFF; DNA: TGTGCCAGCAGCGCGGGACGAACGAACACTGAAGCTTTCTTT; J: TRBJ1-1; size: NA; V: TRBV25-1; D: NA
CDR3: CASSSHTTSGSISTGELFF; DNA: TGTGCCAGCAGCTCACACACGACTAGCGGTTCGATCAGCACCGGGGAGCTGTTTTTT; J: TRBJ2-2; size: NA; V: TRBV7-9; D: TRBD2
CDR3: CASSPFGRLSNQPQHF; DNA: TGTGCCAGCAGCCCTTTTGGACGGCTTAGCAATCAGCCCCAGCATTTT; J: TRBJ1-5; size: NA; V: TRBV4-2; D: NA
CDR3: CASSPQKNTEAFF; DNA: TGTGCCAGCTCACCCCAGAAGAACACTGAAGCTTTCTTT; J: TRBJ1-1; size: NA; V: TRBV18; D: NA
CDR3: CASSLISYDEQFF; DNA: TGCGCCAGCAGCTTGATCAGTTACGATGAGCAGTTCTTC; J: TRBJ2-1; size: NA; V: TRBV5-1; D: NA
CDR3: CASSDSGLGTDTQYF; DNA: TGTGCCAGCAGTGACTCGGGGTTAGGAACAGATACGCAGTATTTT; J: TRBJ2-3; size: NA; V: TRBV6-4; D: NA
CDR3: CASSSSSGTGDTGELFF; DNA: TGTGCCAGCAGCTCTTCAAGCGGGACAGGGGACACCGGGGAGCTGTTTTTT; J: TRBJ2-2; size: NA; V: TRBV7-3; D: TRBD1